The source of this T cell receptor (beta chain) is a study of shared clonotypes between healthy human individuals (TCRdb year 2020). Background for the entire study: Three men and two women, aged 18 to 49 years, made up the cohort. Leukapheresis yielded between about 0.85 and 9 billion PBMCs per donor. To increase sequencing depth and limit assay-specific biases, TCR repertoire library preparation and sequencing were carried out by different laboratories using diverse techniques. To estimate repertoire size and how much clonotype sharing occurs between individuals, the study deeply sequenced the blood TCR repertoires of roughly 5 healthy adults. For each donor, CD4 naive and CD4 memory were each given three plates, CD8 naive was given two plates, and CD8 memory was given one plate.

TCR CDR3 regions were amplified from genomic DNA by multiplex PCR using the deep immunoSEQ assay. For each cell subset, the extracted genomic DNA was distributed evenly across all wells of several immunoSEQ 96-well plates, and each plate served as one replicate. For sorted subsets, roughly 0.2 ug genomic DNA, equal to 30,000 or so T cell genomes, was loaded into each replicate PCR. Purified libraries were measured with a Qubit 3.0 fluorometer, size-checked on a Bioanalyzer 2100, and measured again with the KAPA Library Quantification kit. A separate single-read 150-cycle Illumina NextSeq 550 flow cell was used to sequence each immunoSEQ 96-well plate. In the source study's methods: Because the immunoSEQ output included only junctional sequences and no quality scores, the filtering could not be the same as the filtering used for full-length reads. Sequences were annotated with PyIR, a Python wrapper for IgBLAST v1.9, and V/J genes and CDR3 were assigned using IMGT germline references. Reads were filtered out if the reads had weak V/J assignments (E-value above 1e-6), no CDR3, stop codons, out-of-frame junctions, or ambiguous translated residues. V3J clonotypes were defined by identical inferred V gene, J gene, and CDR3 amino acid sequence. Percentage overlap between repertoires was computed as shared unique clonotypes divided by the size of the smaller repertoire. Repertoire richness was assessed with RTK rarefaction, the Chao1 estimator, and Recon v2.1 estimates of unobserved clonotypes. Generation probabilities were computed with OLGA for all TCRbeta clonotypes obtained by the gDNA method from several donors. TCRdb obtained this table from immuneACCESS and retained in-frame rearrangements with V and J assigned. These tables miss some clones; where compared with another copy, unresolved V genes account for less than half of the shortfall, and the remainder is unexplained. The D gene and trimming were derived from the DNA, and the V and J assignments and clone size from that table. The sample table holds roughly 720,000 clones, of which around 91% were seen once. About 34% of the sample is held by the ten biggest clonotypes.

Beyond this particular receptor, the publication reports: Clonotypes shared by all four sorted-subset donors showed higher generation probabilities than non-shared clonotypes. Even with the large sequencing depth, rarefaction of the sorted-subset datasets indicated that sequencing was incomplete. Naive subsets generally had larger estimated clonotype richness than memory subsets. Pairwise subsampling led to the expectation that sequencing depth would affect the degree of clonotype sharing among donors. Across four donors, approximately 5% of naive CD4, approximately 3.6% of naive CD8, 2% to 2.5% of memory CD4, and over 0.35% of memory CD8 clonotypes were shared. Because the study included a small number of donors, the genetic and exposure-history diversity represented was limited. Sampling was restricted to blood, and TCR repertoires in tissues likely differ from the TCR repertoires found in blood.

Healthy HIV-negative adults with no recently reported acute infections or vaccinations were included as donors. Every donor was a Caucasian adult living in Nashville, Tennessee, USA. The CD8 memory samples were a combination of magnetically selected CD45RO+ cells and CCR7-negative CD45RA+ effector memory (TemRA) cells. After blood collection by leukapheresis, PBMCs were isolated using Ficoll-Histopaque density gradient centrifugation and then cryopreserved in the vapor phase of liquid nitrogen. Purity and quantity of every magnetically sorted T cell population were checked by analytical flow cytometry. Genomic DNA was isolated from each sorted fraction and quantified by UV absorbance on a Nanodrop 2000c. Inclusive of the bounding cysteine and phenylalanine, the CDR3 is 14 residues long. Only the CDR3 portion is preserved as DNA: 42 bases, with reading frame beginning at the first base. Based on the germline V gene, the CDR1 and CDR2 sequences are SGHRS and YFSETQ. V and J are trimmed by 4 bases and 4 bases, and the gene matches miss 6 bases of the junction.

In its sample, this clone was seen once. It lacks a known antigen. The input lacks base qualities; no much larger clone sits a single base away. The receptor comes from a man aged 18 to 30 in good health. Some clones in this sample may be carry-over from other donors' samples. Sequences were obtained from memory CD8+ T cells from PBMCs. The cell subset or site label, as the study defines it: CD45RO+ cells pooled with CCR7-negative TemRA cells. Recombination joined TRBV5-1 with TRBJ2-3; TRBD1 fits 7 bases in the junction. The sequenced DNA is TGCGCCAGCAGCCCACATGACAGGGCAGATACGCAGTATTTT. This gives the protein CASSPHDRADTQYF.